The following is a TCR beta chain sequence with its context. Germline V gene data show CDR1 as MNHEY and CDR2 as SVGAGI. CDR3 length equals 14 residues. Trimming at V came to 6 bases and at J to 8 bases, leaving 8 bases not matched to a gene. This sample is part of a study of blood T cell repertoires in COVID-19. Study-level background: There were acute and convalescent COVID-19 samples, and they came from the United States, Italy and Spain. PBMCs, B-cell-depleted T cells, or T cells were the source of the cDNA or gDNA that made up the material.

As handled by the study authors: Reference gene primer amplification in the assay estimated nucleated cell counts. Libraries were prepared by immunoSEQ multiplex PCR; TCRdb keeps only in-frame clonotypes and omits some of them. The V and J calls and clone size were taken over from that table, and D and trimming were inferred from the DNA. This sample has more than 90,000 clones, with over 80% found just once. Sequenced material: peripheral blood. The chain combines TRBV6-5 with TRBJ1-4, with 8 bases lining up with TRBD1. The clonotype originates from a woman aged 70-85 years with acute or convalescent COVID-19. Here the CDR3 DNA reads TGTGCCAGCAGCCTTGACAGGGGTGAGGAAAAACTGTTTTTT. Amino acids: CASSLDRGEEKLFF.